The T cell receptor (beta chain) under discussion was sequenced for a study of T cell responses to AZD1222 COVID-19 vaccine. Study-level results: Clonal diversity may have been underestimated in mostly white British donors. Repertoire sampling was restricted to post-peak T cell response timepoints. Spike-specific TCRs gained breadth and depth after people received two AZD1222 doses.

Method: immunoSEQ multiplex PCR; TCRdb's copy keeps in-frame clones and lacks some. This sample has 95,000 to 150,000 clones; 87% occur once, and the top ten carry roughly 1.1%. Germline CDR1 is SNHLY and CDR2 is FYNNEI. This CDR3 is 14 amino acids long. Losses at the gene ends were 5 bases for V and 9 bases for J; bases not matched to a gene: 8. In regard to this clone: As yet, its antigen is unknown.

The rearrangement joins TRBV2 to TRBJ2-1; 9 bases agree with TRBD2. The input for sequencing was peripheral blood, taken on day 0 of AZD1222 vaccination. This receptor was obtained from an adult in good health. The CDR3 sequence: CASSISGGVGEQFF. CDR3 coding DNA: TGTGCCAGCAGTATTAGCGGGGGCGTCGGTGAGCAGTTCTTC.